These 17 T cell receptor beta chains share one sample of origin, sequenced in a study of cytomegalovirus exposure and HLA in healthy donors (dated by TCRdb to about 2017). Library preparation employed the immunoSEQ multiplex PCR assay. For the multiplex PCR, a mixture combining 60 forward primers for TCR Vbeta segments and 13 reverse primers for TCR Jbeta segments was used. As stored in TCRdb, this immuneACCESS dataset retains in-frame rearrangements with V and J assigned. A fraction of the clones does not appear; measured against another copy, unresolved V genes explain less than half of the discrepancy, and the remainder lacks a known reason. The sample table holds about 94,000 clones, of which over 50% were seen once. Of the sample, 3% to 5% is held by the ten largest clones. Material for sequencing was PBMCs. Every receptor here comes from a man aged 25 to 40 in good health and CMV-seronegative.

This clone was picked up one time. Sequence at one end of the junction differs from germline and may be a read error. The chain has TRBV7-9 and TRBJ2-2, with TRBD2 matching 10 bases. Germline V lookup: CDR1 SEHNR, CDR2 FQNEAQ (reference sequence). CDR3 length equals 19 residues. The CDR3 sequence is CSSSFTSWTSGTNTGELFF. DNA for the CDR3: TGTTCCAGCAGCTTCACCTCGTGGACTAGCGGTACGAACACCGGGGAGCTGTTTTTT. Drawing the rest from reference TRBV7-9 and TRBJ2-2, the complete variable domain is DTGVSQNPRHKITKRGQNVTFRCDPISEHNRLYWYRQTLGQGPEFLTYFQNEAQLEKSRLLSDRFSAERPKGSFSTLEIQRTEQGDSAMYLCSSSFTSWTSGTNTGELFFGEGSRLTVL.

The chain carries TRBV7-9 and TRBJ2-7, with 7 positions matching TRBD1. The CDR3 contains 17 residues. The V gene end was trimmed by 4 bases and the J gene end by 5 bases; junction bases not matched to a gene: 17. CDR1 is SEHNR and CDR2 is FQNEAQ in the germline V gene (reference sequence). Written as DNA, the CDR3 is TGTGCCAGCAGCTCAAATAGGGCGAGAGGGGGCTTACACGAGCAGTACTTC. Translated, it gives CASSSNRARGGLHEQYF.

The chain is built from TRBV19 and TRBJ2-7; D uncertain. The germline V gene encodes CDR1 LNHDA and CDR2 SQIVND (reference sequence). V lost 4 bases, J lost 3 bases, and 10 bases lay in between. The CDR3 is 13 amino acids. CDR3 nucleotides: TGTGCCAGTAGTAGGCAGGCCGGCTACGAGCAGTACTTC. It encodes CASSRQAGYEQYF.

This clone was observed a handful of times. The genes are TRBV7-2 and TRBJ2-3; no clear D gene. Germline-derived CDR1 and CDR2 are SGHTA and FQGNSA. The CDR3 loop spans 15 amino acids. The germline V and J ends were trimmed by 2 bases and 0 bases, with 9 bases remaining between them. The CDR3 DNA follows: TGTGCCAGCAGCTTAAGACAAACGAGCACAGATACGCAGTATTTT. This translates into CASSLRQTSTDTQYF.

This clone occurred a few times. The chain has TRBV30 and TRBJ2-2, with 9 bases lining up with TRBD2. Germline-derived CDR1 and CDR2 are GTSNPN and SVGIG (reference sequence). The CDR3 is made up of 12 amino acids. J gave up 8 bases and V 5 bases, and 3 bases lay outside the gene matches. CDR3 residues: CAWSSGRGELFF. The CDR3 bases are TGTGCCTGGTCAAGCGGGAGGGGGGAGCTGTTTTTT.

Only one count was recorded for this clone. The CDR3 sequence is CASSYSVNTEAFF. In DNA, the CDR3 is TGTGCCAGCAGCTACTCTGTGAACACTGAAGCTTTCTTT. V usage is TRBV7-3 and J usage is TRBJ1-1; no clear D gene. The CDR3 consists of 13 residues. Germline CDR1 SGHTA, CDR2 FQGTGA. The V end lost 4 bases, the J end lost 0 bases, and 6 bases lay between the germline ends.

The chain combines TRBV5-4 with TRBJ2-5; tentatively, D is TRBD1 (5 bases). Germline lookup yields CDR1 SGHNT and CDR2 YYREEE (reference sequence). Between the trimmed V and J ends, which lost 3 bases and 5 bases, there was a span of 20 bases. The CDR3 runs to 16 residues. CDR3 sequence: CASSSQTARITETQYF. As DNA, the CDR3 is TGTGCCAGCAGCTCTCAGACAGCGCGAATAACTGAGACCCAGTACTTC.

V is TRBV14 and J is TRBJ1-4; TRBD1 is a possible D gene (6 bases). Looked up from germline, CDR1 is SGHDN and CDR2 is FVKESK. The V end lost 2 bases, the J end lost 7 bases, and 14 bases lay between the germline ends. This CDR3 region has 15 residues. CDR3: CASSQIRGVGEKLFF. The CDR3 bases are TGTGCCAGCAGCCAAATCAGGGGCGTCGGTGAAAAACTGTTTTTT.

The V gene is TRBV5-1, the J gene TRBJ2-2; D remains unclear. V was pared by 4 bases and J by 0 bases, with 13 bases between. Germline assignment: CDR1 SGHRS and CDR2 YFSETQ. The CDR3 has 16 residues. This CDR3 is CASSVTVKANTGELFF. CDR3 DNA: TGCGCCAGCAGCGTCACAGTAAAAGCGAACACCGGGGAGCTGTTTTTT.

CDR3 nucleotides: TGTGCCAGCAGTTCGGACAGGGGGGGGAACACTGAAGCTTTCTTT. Protein product: CASSSDRGGNTEAFF. This sequence joins TRBV28 and TRBJ1-1; 10 nucleotides match TRBD1. The trim removed 4 bases at V and 1 base at J, leaving 3 bases unmatched. CDR3 size: 15 residues. In germline, CDR1 is MDHEN, CDR2 SYDVKM.

In this sample, this clone turned up once. One end of the junction is discordant with germline, which a read error may explain. The rearrangement uses TRBV7-9 and TRBJ2-1; 7 bases align to TRBD1. CDR3 length: 14 amino acids. CDR1 is SEHNR and CDR2 is FQNEAQ in the germline V gene (reference sequence). The CDR3 reads CAGSLTTGDNEQFF. The CDR3 bases are TGTGCCGGCAGCTTAACAACAGGGGACAATGAGCAGTTCTTC.

The chain is built from TRBV11-2 and TRBJ2-7, with D perhaps TRBD1 (6 bases). Germline lookup yields CDR1 SGHAT and CDR2 FQNNGV. Between the trimmed V and J ends, which lost 0 bases and 2 bases, there was a span of 11 bases. The CDR3 length is 15 residues. CDR3 region: CASSLDRGGTYEQYF. CDR3 nucleotides: TGTGCCAGCAGCTTAGATCGAGGGGGAACCTACGAGCAGTACTTC.

This clone was seen a few times. The chain uses TRBV2 and TRBJ2-3; 12 positions agree with TRBD2. Germline V gene sequence: CDR1 SNHLY, CDR2 FYNNEI. J gave up 3 bases and V 6 bases, and 7 bases lay outside the gene matches. The CDR3 is 16 amino acids. The CDR3 spells CASRPQTSGSTDTQYF. The CDR3 DNA reads TGTGCCAGCAGACCTCAGACTAGCGGGAGTACAGATACGCAGTATTTT.

This clone came up once. The V gene is TRBV19, the J gene TRBJ1-5; TRBD1 matches 7 bases. Germline V gene sequence: CDR1 LNHDA, CDR2 SQIVND (reference sequence). Germline trimming cut 3 bases from V and 0 bases from J; bases unmatched to any gene: 5. The CDR3 has 16 residues. CDR3 amino acids: CASSIQGVYSNQPQHF. The CDR3 region has the DNA TGTGCCAGTAGTATTCAGGGGGTGTATAGCAATCAGCCCCAGCATTTT.

A few counts support this clone. V usage is TRBV19 and J usage is TRBJ1-5, with a tentative D call TRBD1 (6 bases). Germline-derived CDR1 and CDR2 are LNHDA and SQIVND (reference sequence). With 3 bases removed from V and 0 bases from J, the gap between germline ends came to 9 bases. The CDR3 covers 15 residues. The CDR3 coding sequence is TGTGCCAGTAGTATGGGACACCTTAGCAATCAGCCCCAGCATTTT. Translating it yields CASSMGHLSNQPQHF.

V gene TRBV15 combines with J gene TRBJ2-1; 8 bases fit TRBD2. The CDR3 is 16 amino acids. V lost 4 bases and J lost 5; bases outside the gene matches: 10. Germline CDR1 is LNHNV and CDR2 is YYDKDF (reference sequence). The CDR3 loop reads CATSTRVSGGHNEQFF. The CDR3 DNA sequence: TGTGCCACCAGCACGAGAGTGAGCGGGGGCCACAATGAGCAGTTCTTC.

Of note for this clone: A read error may account for a junction end that differs from germline. This chain links TRBV7-7 with TRBJ2-7, with 10 bases identical to TRBD1. CDR3 length equals 14 residues. Germline assignment: CDR1 SSHAT and CDR2 FNYEAQ (reference sequence). The DNA for the CDR3 is TGTGCTAGCAGCTTAGACAGGGGGCAGGGGGAGCAGTACTTC. Translated, it gives CASSLDRGQGEQYF.